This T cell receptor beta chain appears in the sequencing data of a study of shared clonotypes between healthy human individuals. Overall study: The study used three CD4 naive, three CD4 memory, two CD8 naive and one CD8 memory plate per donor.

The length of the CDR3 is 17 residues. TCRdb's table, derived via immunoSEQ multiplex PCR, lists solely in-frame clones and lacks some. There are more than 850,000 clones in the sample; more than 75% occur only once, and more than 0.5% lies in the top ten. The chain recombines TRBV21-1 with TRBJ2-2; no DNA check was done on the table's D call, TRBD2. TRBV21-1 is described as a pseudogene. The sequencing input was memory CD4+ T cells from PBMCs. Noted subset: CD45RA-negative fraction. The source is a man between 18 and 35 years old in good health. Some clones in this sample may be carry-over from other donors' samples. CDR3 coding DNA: TGTGCCAGCAGCAAAATGACGGCGGGAACGAACACCGGGGAGCTGTTTTTT. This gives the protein CASSKMTAGTNTGELFF.